This is a list of T cell receptor beta chains from one sample in a study of blood T cell repertoires in COVID-19. The assay was immunoSEQ multiplex PCR, and TCRdb's table has in-frame clones only and misses some. This sample has about 300,000 clones, with 85% found just once. The material sequenced was PBMCs or T cells enriched from blood (not recorded which). These receptors were taken from a woman between 45 and 65 years old who had recovered from COVID-19. Both conserved end residues are part of each CDR3. D genes are given only for firm matches. Rows give clone size only sometimes, using once, few, many, or a class for an expanded clone.

clone size	D gene	V gene	J gene	CDR3 length	CDR3 protein	CDR3 DNA
-	-	TRBV21-1	TRBJ1-1	16	CASSKVRGREVTEAFF	TGTGCCAGCAGCAAAGTTAGGGGCAGGGAGGTCACTGAAGCTTTCTTT
-	TRBD1	TRBV19	TRBJ2-7	16	CASSTQTGTEFYEQYF	TGTGCCAGTAGTACCCAAACCGGGACAGAGTTTTACGAGCAGTACTTC
-	-	TRBV19	TRBJ1-2	13	CASSGRDLYGYTF	TGTGCCAGTAGTGGACGGGATCTATATGGCTACACCTTC
-	TRBD2	TRBV5-1	TRBJ2-1	16	CASSLDRGGFYNEQFF	TGCGCCAGCAGCTTGGATCGCGGGGGGTTCTACAATGAGCAGTTCTTC
-	TRBD1	TRBV18	TRBJ1-1	15	CASSISDRDHTEAFF	TGTGCCAGCTCGATATCGGACAGGGACCACACTGAAGCTTTCTTT
-	-	TRBV19	TRBJ1-1	13	CASRPTGSTEAFF	TGTGCCAGTCGACCCACAGGTAGCACTGAAGCTTTCTTT
-	-	TRBV9	TRBJ1-2	14	CASSVDSQGHGYTF	TGTGCCAGCAGCGTGGACAGTCAAGGGCATGGCTACACCTTC
once	TRBD2	TRBV11-1	TRBJ2-7	14	CASSFERGGYEQYF	TGTGCCAGCAGCTTTGAGCGGGGGGGTTACGAGCAGTACTTC
-	TRBD1	TRBV5-6	TRBJ1-2	13	CASSKDRFYGYTF	TGTGCCAGCAGCAAGGACAGGTTCTATGGCTACACCTTC
-	-	TRBV30	TRBJ1-5	13	CASSLTGDQPQHF	TGTGCCTCGAGTCTAACGGGGGATCAGCCCCAGCATTTT
-	TRBD1	TRBV5-1	TRBJ2-1	16	CASSSRDRGSYNEQFF	TGCGCCAGCAGCTCCCGGGACAGGGGGTCCTACAATGAGCAGTTCTTC
-	-	TRBV5-1	TRBJ2-3	14	CASSLGLSTDTQYF	TGCGCCAGCAGCTTGGGTCTTAGCACAGATACGCAGTATTTT
once	-	TRBV6-5	TRBJ1-4	15	CASSYSGATNEKLFF	TGTGCCAGCAGTTACTCGGGGGCTACTAATGAAAAACTGTTTTTT
-	-	TRBV7-2	TRBJ1-5	13	CASSAMRGQPQHF	TGTGCCAGCAGCGCGATGCGGGGCCAGCCCCAGCATTTT
-	-	TRBV4-3	TRBJ1-3	13	CASSQDQGNTIYF	TGCGCCAGCAGCCAAGATCAAGGAAACACCATATATTTT
-	-	TRBV5-1	TRBJ2-5	11	CASSLGGPQYF	TGCGCCAGCAGCTTGGGGGGCCCCCAGTACTTC
few	TRBD1	TRBV7-3	TRBJ2-2	15	CASSLQGGGTGELFF	TGTGCCAGCAGCTTACAAGGGGGCGGCACCGGGGAGCTGTTTTTT
-	-	TRBV6-1	TRBJ2-2	16	CASSATGFLVFGELFF	TGTGCCAGCAGTGCAACAGGGTTTCTTGTTTTCGGGGAGCTGTTTTTT
many	TRBD2	TRBV27	TRBJ2-5	16	CASSPRGLAGLETQYF	TGTGCCAGCAGCCCCCGAGGACTAGCGGGGTTAGAGACCCAGTACTTC
-	TRBD1	TRBV6-5	TRBJ1-1	14	CASRPDRGYTEAFF	TGTGCCAGCAGGCCCGACAGGGGTTATACTGAAGCTTTCTTT
-	TRBD1	TRBV10-3	TRBJ2-3	15	CAISPGQGSTDTQYF	TGTGCCATCAGTCCGGGACAGGGAAGCACAGATACGCAGTATTTT
-	-	TRBV2	TRBJ1-4	15	CASSPFRGYNEKLFF	TGTGCCAGCAGCCCATTCCGGGGATACAATGAAAAACTGTTTTTT
-	-	TRBV4-3	TRBJ1-2	15	CASSQGHRAGYGYTF	TGCGCCAGCAGCCAAGGGCACAGGGCTGGCTATGGCTACACCTTC
-	-	TRBV24-1	TRBJ1-5	14	CATSQEGLGQPQHF	TGTGCCACCAGTCAGGAAGGCTTGGGTCAGCCCCAGCATTTT
once	TRBD1	TRBV19	TRBJ2-1	16	CASSLPGTGVPNEQFF	TGTGCCAGTAGTTTACCCGGGACAGGGGTTCCAAATGAGCAGTTCTTC
once	TRBD1	TRBV5-6	TRBJ2-3	17	CASRGQGPSLGTDTQYF	TGTGCCAGCAGGGGACAGGGGCCGAGCCTCGGCACAGATACGCAGTATTTT
-	-	TRBV3-1/TRBV3-2	TRBJ2-2	16	CASSKRATGAPGELFF	TGTGCCAGCAGCAAGAGGGCGACGGGAGCCCCCGGGGAGCTGTTTTTT
-	TRBD2	TRBV5-1	TRBJ2-1	15	CASSLVTSGHNEQFF	TGCGCCAGCAGCTTGGTAACTAGCGGACACAATGAGCAGTTCTTC
once	-	TRBV6-2/TRBV6-3	TRBJ1-5	15	CASSSLSPSNQPQHF	TGTGCCAGCAGTTCCTTGTCCCCTAGCAATCAGCCCCAGCATTTT
-	-	TRBV6-4	TRBJ2-1	15	CASSDHGVGYVLRVF	TGTGCCAGCAGTGACCATGGGGTAGGGTACGTTCTCAGGGTCTTC
-	TRBD2	TRBV5-6	TRBJ2-7	16	CASSSVSGRHSYEQYF	TGTGCCAGCAGCTCCGTAAGCGGGAGGCACTCCTACGAGCAGTACTTC
-	TRBD1	TRBV29-1	TRBJ1-1	15	CSVEGTGGANTEAFF	TGCAGCGTTGAAGGAACAGGGGGAGCGAACACTGAAGCTTTCTTT
-	TRBD1	TRBV15	TRBJ1-1	16	CATSRGTGQESTGAFF	TGTGCCACCAGCAGAGGGACGGGACAGGAGTCTACCGGAGCTTTCTTT
-	-	TRBV6-5	TRBJ2-7	14	CASSPRTSIYEQYF	TGTGCCAGCAGTCCCCGGACAAGCATTTACGAGCAGTACTTC
-	-	TRBV18	TRBJ1-2	12	CASSPGEYGYTF	TGTGCCAGCTCACCGGGAGAGTATGGCTACACCTTC
-	TRBD1	TRBV24-1	TRBJ1-5	14	CATSDRGSNQPQHF	TGTGCCACCTCAGACAGGGGTAGCAATCAGCCCCAGCATTTT
-	-	TRBV13	TRBJ2-6	16	CASSRQVYSGANVLTF	TGTGCCAGCAGTCGACAGGTCTACTCTGGGGCCAACGTCCTGACTTTC
-	TRBD2	TRBV5-1	TRBJ2-3	16	CASSPPIAGPTDTQYF	TGCGCCAGCAGCCCCCCGATAGCGGGACCCACAGATACGCAGTATTTT
few	-	TRBV7-8	TRBJ1-3	15	CASSSGRISGNTIYF	TGTGCCAGCAGCTCAGGGCGGATCTCTGGAAACACCATATATTTT
few	TRBD1	TRBV5-1	TRBJ1-4	16	CASSKGQGTANEKLFF	TGCGCCAGCAGCAAGGGACAGGGTACGGCTAATGAAAAACTGTTTTTT
-	-	TRBV5-6	TRBJ2-1	16	CASSLAGPIGGNEQFF	TGTGCCAGCAGCTTGGCGGGGCCGATCGGAGGGAATGAGCAGTTCTTC
-	TRBD1	TRBV4-1	TRBJ2-7	14	CASSQVQGDYEQYF	TGCGCCAGCAGCCAAGTTCAGGGGGACTACGAGCAGTACTTC
-	-	TRBV5-6	TRBJ2-7	13	CASSRGQLNEQYF	TGTGCCAGCAGCCGAGGACAGTTAAACGAGCAGTACTTC
-	-	TRBV5-5	TRBJ2-3	13	CASSVTQSDTQYF	TGTGCCAGCAGCGTAACACAGTCAGATACGCAGTATTTT
-	TRBD2	TRBV27	TRBJ2-3	16	CASSSSSGGAPDTQYF	TGTGCCAGCAGTTCCTCTAGCGGGGGGGCCCCAGATACGCAGTATTTT
-	-	TRBV11-3	TRBJ2-3	15	CASSLNSGSGDTQYF	TGTGCCAGCAGTCTAAACAGCGGGTCAGGAGATACGCAGTATTTT
-	TRBD1	TRBV7-6	TRBJ1-2	13	CASSWGQGSGYTF	TGTGCCAGCAGCTGGGGACAGGGTAGTGGCTACACCTTC
few	TRBD1	TRBV6-4	TRBJ1-5	16	CASSEGEGTGNQPQHF	TGTGCCAGCAGTGAAGGTGAAGGGACAGGTAATCAGCCCCAGCATTTT
-	-	TRBV5-1	TRBJ1-3	16	CASSLGSTDFGNTIYF	TGCGCCAGCAGCTTGGGCTCGACTGACTTTGGAAACACCATATATTTT
-	TRBD1	TRBV10-1	TRBJ2-7	13	CASSGTGEYEQYF	TGCGCCAGCTCCGGGACAGGGGAATACGAGCAGTACTTC
-	-	TRBV5-5	TRBJ1-5	14	CASSPGQQEGPQHF	TGTGCCAGCAGTCCAGGACAGCAGGAAGGTCCCCAGCATTTT
few	TRBD2	TRBV30	TRBJ2-1	15	CAWSATLAGANEQFF	TGTGCCTGGAGTGCGACTCTAGCGGGAGCGAATGAGCAGTTCTTC
once	TRBD1	TRBV5-4	TRBJ2-7	14	CASSLKGAVYEQYF	TGTGCCAGCAGCTTGAAGGGGGCTGTGTACGAGCAGTACTTC
-	TRBD1	TRBV29-1	TRBJ1-4	14	CSVVAQGALEKLFF	TGCAGCGTTGTCGCACAGGGGGCGCTTGAAAAACTGTTTTTT
-	-	TRBV5-1	TRBJ1-5	14	CASSLGGDGQPQHF	TGCGCCAGCAGCTTGGGCGGGGATGGACAGCCCCAGCATTTT